These 27 T cell receptor beta chains originate from one sample sequenced in a study of T-cell reconstitution after alpha-beta-depleted transplantation in children. The library targeted TCRbeta and was prepared with unique molecular identifiers. A single record per CDR3 protein comes from TCRdb applying MiXCR to the PCR reads. Of just over 200,000 distinct CDR3 sequences detected, 8.4% appear once; the ten largest clones hold roughly 36%. The sequencing used PBMCs, mostly from graft donor cells, collected 360 days after TCRalphabeta/CD19-depleted stem cell transplant. The receptors come from a male patient between 2 and 15 years old who had a stem cell transplant for acute myeloid leukemia, so the T cells may come from the graft donor.

This clonotype was counted many times. V and J are TRBV12-3 or TRBV12-4 and TRBJ2-1; 7 positions agree with TRBD2. Trimming at V came to 5 bases and at J to 2 bases, leaving 6 bases not matched to a gene. CDR3 length: 15 amino acids. CDR3 region: CASSPGTMTYNEQFF. CDR3 nucleotides: TGTGCCAGCAGTCCAGGGACTATGACCTACAATGAGCAGTTCTTC.

The chain is built from TRBV9 and TRBJ2-3; a possible D gene is TRBD1 (6 bases). Germline CDR1 is SGDLS and CDR2 is YYNGEE. V dropped 2 bases and J dropped 3 bases, with 13 bases sitting between them. This CDR3 comprises 15 residues. The DNA of the CDR3 is TGTGCCAGCAGCGTGAGCAGGGGTGTAACAGATACGCAGTATTTT. Amino acid sequence: CASSVSRGVTDTQYF. The entire variable domain, with the rest obtained from reference TRBV9 and TRBJ2-3, is as follows: DSGVTQTPKHLITATGQRVTLRCSPRSGDLSVYWYQQSLDQGLQFLIQYYNGEERAKGNILERFSAQQFPDLHSELNLSSLELGDSALYFCASSVSRGVTDTQYFGPGTRLTVL.

The rearrangement joins TRBV20-1 to TRBJ1-1; D is unclear. The CDR3 loop spans 13 amino acids. Between the trimmed V and J ends, which lost 3 bases and 0 bases, there was a span of 8 bases. Germline values: CDR1 DFQATT, CDR2 SNEGSKA (reference sequence). Written as DNA, the CDR3 is TGCAGTGCTAGTGAGCAGATGAACACTGAAGCTTTCTTT. It is translated as CSASEQMNTEAFF.

This clonotype occurred a few times. This rearrangement joins TRBV6-1 to TRBJ1-1; weak D call: TRBD1 (6 bases). Trimming removed 6 bases from V and 8 bases from J, with 10 bases in between. From germline, CDR1 is MNHNS and CDR2 SASEGT. The CDR3 has 11 amino acids. The CDR3: CASSLQGEAFF. CDR3 nucleotide sequence: TGTGCCAGCAGCTTGCAGGGGGAAGCTTTCTTT.

There are a few counts of this clonotype. In nucleotides, the CDR3 is TGTGCCAGCAGTCCCTTAGTCGGGGAGCTGTTTTTT. Residues: CASSPLVGELFF. The chain employs TRBV12-3 or TRBV12-4 and TRBJ2-2; D remains unclear. CDR3 length: 12 residues. Trimming left V 5 bases short and J 7 bases short, with 8 bases between.

This chain links TRBV7-2 with TRBJ1-5, with D perhaps matching TRBD1 (5 bases). CDR1 is SGHTA and CDR2 is FQGNSA in the germline V gene. The CDR3 runs to 14 residues. V lost 5 bases, J lost 9 bases, and 17 bases lay in between. CDR3 coding DNA: TGTGCCAGCAGCCTGCGGGGCGATCCTTGGCCCCAGCATTTT. It translates to CASSLRGDPWPQHF. The variable domain in full, with the rest retrieved from reference TRBV7-2 and TRBJ1-5, is GAGVSQSPSNKVTEKGKDVELRCDPISGHTALYWYRQSLGQGLEFLIYFQGNSAPDKSGLPSDRFSAERTGGSVSTLTIQRTQQEDSAVYLCASSLRGDPWPQHFGDGTRLSIL.

This clonotype showed up many times. This sequence joins TRBV18 and TRBJ1-1; TRBD1 agrees at 10 bases. The CDR3 covers 16 residues. From germline, CDR1 is KGHSH and CDR2 LQKENI. With V trimmed by 3 bases and J by 0 bases, 4 bases remained unmatched. CDR3 residues: CASSPGTGDMNTEAFF. CDR3 DNA: TGTGCCAGCTCACCTGGGACAGGGGACATGAACACTGAAGCTTTCTTT.

The gene calls are TRBV5-5 and TRBJ2-2, with 9 bases lining up with TRBD2. Germline CDR1 is SGHKS and CDR2 is YYEKEE (reference sequence). The CDR3 consists of 15 residues. V shed 4 bases, J shed 10 bases, and the junction held 11 bases outside the gene matches. The CDR3, as DNA: TGTGCCAGCAGCCCCTGGACTAGCGCGCGTGCGGAGCTGTTTTTT. Residues: CASSPWTSARAELFF.

This clonotype has just a few counts. The rearrangement uses TRBV4-3 and TRBJ2-7; D is tentatively TRBD1 or TRBD2 (5 bases each). V was trimmed by 0 bases and J by 1 base, leaving 13 bases between them. This CDR3 spans 16 amino acids. Per germline, CDR1 LGHNA and CDR2 YSLEER. The CDR3 sequence: CASSQDRGRRSYEQYF. DNA of the CDR3: TGCGCCAGCAGCCAAGATCGGGGACGGCGTTCCTACGAGCAGTACTTC.

This clonotype appeared many times. CDR3 residues: CASSAPGQYGYTF. CDR3 sequence (DNA): TGTGCCAGCAGCGCCCCGGGACAGTATGGCTACACCTTC. The chain employs TRBV9 and TRBJ1-2; 7 bases are a match to TRBD1. The CDR3 totals 13 residues. Germline CDR1 reads SGDLS; CDR2 reads YYNGEE. V lost 3 bases, J lost 5 bases, and 4 bases stayed unmatched.

This clonotype occurred many times. The chain is built from TRBV29-1 and TRBJ2-7; D not certain. CDR3 size: 14 residues. Trimming cost V 6 bases and J 0 bases, with 15 bases left between them. CDR1 and CDR2 (germline): SQVTM, ANQGSEA. The CDR3 spells CSVSPSFGSYEQYF. The CDR3 DNA reads TGCAGCGTCAGTCCGAGTTTCGGCTCCTACGAGCAGTACTTC.

This clonotype showed up many times. The J gene is TRBJ2-1, the V gene TRBV10-2, with D possibly TRBD2 on 6 matching bases. The germline V and J ends were trimmed by 6 bases and 13 bases, with 22 bases remaining between them. Germline loops: CDR1 WSHSY, CDR2 SAAADI. The CDR3 loop spans 14 amino acids. DNA for the CDR3: TGCGCCAGCAGGCGGGACTCCCCCGGCCGTGAACAGTTCTTC. This encodes CASRRDSPGREQFF.

This clonotype has just a few counts. The chain combines TRBV12-3 or TRBV12-4 with TRBJ2-7; D not resolved. The CDR3 is 12 amino acids. V lost 7 bases, J lost 3 bases, and 10 bases lay in between. The CDR3 loop reads CASTGDRYEQYF. Written as DNA, the CDR3 is TGTGCCAGCACCGGAGACCGCTACGAGCAGTACTTC.

This clonotype was seen only a few times. The gene calls are TRBV12-3 or TRBV12-4 and TRBJ1-2; D ambiguous. This CDR3 has 13 amino acids. The V gene lost 2 bases and the J gene lost 6 bases, with 10 bases spanning the gap. In DNA form, the CDR3 reads TGTGCCAGCAGTTTAATCCGATCGCATGGCTACACCTTC. Translation gives CASSLIRSHGYTF.

CDR3 coding DNA: TGTGCCAGCAGAGCCCTCACAGATACGCAGTATTTT. This gives the protein CASRALTDTQYF. The V call is TRBV12-3 or TRBV12-4, the J call TRBJ2-3; D unclear. Trimming pared 6 bases from V and 2 bases from J, leaving 6 bases between. The CDR3 is 12 residues long.

The sample holds many counts of this clonotype. The chain couples TRBV6-2 or TRBV6-3 to TRBJ2-1; D possibly corresponds to TRBD2 (5 bases). The germline V gene has CDR1 MNHEY and CDR2 SVGEGT. The CDR3 sequence is 14 residues long. V gave up 5 bases and J gave up 0 bases, with 8 bases separating them. The DNA for the CDR3 is TGTGCCAGCAGTGCGGGCAGCTCCTACAATGAGCAGTTCTTC. Translating gives CASSAGSSYNEQFF.

This clonotype was observed a handful of times. The chain employs TRBV5-1 and TRBJ2-3; 7 bases line up with TRBD2. The CDR3 is made up of 15 amino acids. Looked up from germline, CDR1 is SGHRS and CDR2 is YFSETQ. The V gene end was trimmed by 1 base and the J gene end by 2 bases; junction bases not matched to a gene: 4. CDR3 sequence (DNA): TGCGCCAGCAGCTTGCGGCTAGCGGTCACAGATACGCAGTATTTT. Translation: CASSLRLAVTDTQYF.

This clonotype showed up many times. V gene TRBV12-3 or TRBV12-4 combines with J gene TRBJ2-3, with D perhaps TRBD2 (6 bases). This CDR3 contains 15 residues. V lost 3 bases and J lost 3, with 13 bases in between. The CDR3 DNA reads as TGTGCCAGCAGTTTTGGAGGGCTCGGGACAGATACGCAGTATTTT. Protein sequence: CASSFGGLGTDTQYF.

Ten or more counts support this clonotype. The genes are TRBV10-3 and TRBJ1-2, with no clear D. Germline V gene sequence: CDR1 ENHRY, CDR2 SYGVKD. This CDR3 comprises 14 residues. Trimming shortened V by 8 bases and J by 1 base, and 14 bases separated the two germline ends. The CDR3 loop is CAIGESLFNYGYTF. DNA for the CDR3: TGTGCCATCGGGGAGAGTCTTTTTAACTATGGCTACACCTTC.

The table lists this clonotype with many counts. The rearrangement joins TRBV13 to TRBJ1-1; weak D call: TRBD1 (5 bases). With 0 bases removed from V and 0 bases from J, the gap between germline ends came to 11 bases. Germline assignment: CDR1 PRHDT and CDR2 FYEKMQ (reference sequence). This CDR3 has 16 amino acids. CDR3 sequence reads: CASSLGGAGMNTEAFF. The DNA of the CDR3 is TGTGCCAGCAGCTTAGGAGGAGCAGGGATGAACACTGAAGCTTTCTTT.

The chain links TRBV6-1 to TRBJ2-2; 8 bases agree with TRBD1. The germline CDR1 and CDR2 sequences are MNHNS and SASEGT. With V trimmed by 6 bases and J by 7 bases, 4 bases remained unmatched. This CDR3 comprises 13 residues. The CDR3 is CASREQGDGELFF. CDR3 in DNA: TGTGCCAGCAGAGAACAGGGGGACGGGGAGCTGTTTTTT.

This clonotype occurred many times. The chain joins TRBV6-5 to TRBJ2-4; no firm D call. Germline values: CDR1 MNHEY, CDR2 SVGAGI. This CDR3 is 15 amino acids long. V shed 2 bases and J shed 0 bases, with 8 bases lying between them. This CDR3 reads CASSYLGTAKNIQYF. The CDR3 DNA reads TGTGCCAGCAGTTACCTTGGAACAGCCAAAAACATTCAGTACTTC.

V gene TRBV7-6 combines with J gene TRBJ2-1; 9 bases line up with TRBD2. The length of the CDR3 is 17 residues. Germline CDR1 reads SGHVS; CDR2 reads FNYEAQ. Unmatched junction bases numbered 12, after V lost 5 bases and J lost 4 bases. CDR3 sequence reads: CASSPRSGRGGYNEQFF. The CDR3 region has the DNA TGTGCCAGCAGCCCCCGTAGCGGGAGAGGAGGATACAATGAGCAGTTCTTC.

This clonotype was detected ten times or more. The chain links TRBV20-1 to TRBJ2-3; D is ambiguous. V lost 6 bases and J 2 bases, leaving 18 bases between the germline ends. The CDR3 runs 15 residues. Germline loops: CDR1 DFQATT, CDR2 SNEGSKA (reference sequence). The CDR3 coding sequence is TGCAGTGCAGCCCCATTCCCACTTCACACAGATACGCAGTATTTT. It yields the protein CSAAPFPLHTDTQYF.

Ten or more counts support this clonotype. The chain links TRBV12-3 or TRBV12-4 to TRBJ2-7; TRBD2 might be the D (6 bases). The CDR3 has 15 residues. Trimming removed 1 base from V and 0 bases from J, with 10 bases in between. Written as DNA, the CDR3 is TGTGCCAGCAGTTTAGGGGACTTGCTCTCCTACGAGCAGTACTTC. Translated, it gives CASSLGDLLSYEQYF.

In this sample, this clonotype turned up many times. This chain joins TRBV20-1 and TRBJ2-7; D is possibly TRBD1 (6 bases). Looked up from germline, CDR1 is DFQATT and CDR2 is SNEGSKA (reference sequence). Trimming left V 4 bases short and J 4 bases short, with 11 bases between. The CDR3 extends over 12 amino acids. CDR3 amino acids: CSATQDSYEQYF. As DNA, the CDR3 is TGCAGTGCTACCCAGGACAGTTACGAGCAGTACTTC.

This clonotype has at least ten counts. The genes are TRBV29-1 and TRBJ2-7; D remains ambiguous. The CDR3 spans 11 residues. The germline V and J ends were trimmed by 4 bases and 1 base, with 5 bases remaining between them. Germline V lookup: CDR1 SQVTM, CDR2 ANQGSEA. This chain's CDR3 is CSVGGSYEQYF. CDR3 DNA: TGCAGCGTTGGGGGTTCCTACGAGCAGTACTTC.